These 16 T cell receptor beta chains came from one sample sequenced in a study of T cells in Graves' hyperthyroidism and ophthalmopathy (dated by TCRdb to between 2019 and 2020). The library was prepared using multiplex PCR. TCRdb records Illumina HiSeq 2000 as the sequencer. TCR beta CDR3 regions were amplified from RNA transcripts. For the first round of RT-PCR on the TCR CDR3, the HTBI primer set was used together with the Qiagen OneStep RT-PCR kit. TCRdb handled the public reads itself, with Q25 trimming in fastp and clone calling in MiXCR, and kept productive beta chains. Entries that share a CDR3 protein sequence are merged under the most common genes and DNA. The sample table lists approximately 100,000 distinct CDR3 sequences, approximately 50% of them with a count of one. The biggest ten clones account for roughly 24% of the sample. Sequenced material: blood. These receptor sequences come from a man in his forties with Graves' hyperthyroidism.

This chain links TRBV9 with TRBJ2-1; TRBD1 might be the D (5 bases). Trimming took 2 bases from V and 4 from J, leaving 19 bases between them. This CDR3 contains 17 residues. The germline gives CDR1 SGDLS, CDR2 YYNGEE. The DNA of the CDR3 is TGTGCCAGCAGCGTTGAGTTGTGGGATGGGGCTTACAATGAGCAGTTCTTC. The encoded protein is CASSVELWDGAYNEQFF.

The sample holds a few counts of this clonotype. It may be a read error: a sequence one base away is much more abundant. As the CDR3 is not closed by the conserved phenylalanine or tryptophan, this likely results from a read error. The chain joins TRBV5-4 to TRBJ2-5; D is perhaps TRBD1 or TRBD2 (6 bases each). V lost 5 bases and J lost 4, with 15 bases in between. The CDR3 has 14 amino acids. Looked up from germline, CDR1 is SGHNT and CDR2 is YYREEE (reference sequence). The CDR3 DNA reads TGTGCCAGCAGTTTTGCGGGGACAAGAGAGACCCAGTACTGC. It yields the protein CASSFAGTRETQYC.

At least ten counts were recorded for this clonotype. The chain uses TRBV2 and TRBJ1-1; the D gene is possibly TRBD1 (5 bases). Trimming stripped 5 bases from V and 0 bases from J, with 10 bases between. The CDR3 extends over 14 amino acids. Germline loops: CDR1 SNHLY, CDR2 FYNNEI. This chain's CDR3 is CASSQGDLNTEAFF. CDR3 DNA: TGTGCCAGCAGTCAAGGGGACTTGAACACTGAAGCTTTCTTT.

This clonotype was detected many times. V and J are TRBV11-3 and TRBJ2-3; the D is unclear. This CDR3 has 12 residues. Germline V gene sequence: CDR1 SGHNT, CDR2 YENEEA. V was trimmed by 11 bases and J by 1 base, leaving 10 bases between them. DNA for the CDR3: TGTGCCGGCACTCCGGGCACAGATACGCAGTATTTT. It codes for CAGTPGTDTQYF.

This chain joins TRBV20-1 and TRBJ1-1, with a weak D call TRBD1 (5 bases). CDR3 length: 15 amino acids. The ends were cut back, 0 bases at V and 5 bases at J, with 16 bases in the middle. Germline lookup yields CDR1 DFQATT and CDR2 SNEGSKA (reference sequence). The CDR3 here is CSARDGSGLGTEAFF. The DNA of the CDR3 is TGCAGTGCTAGAGATGGGTCAGGGTTGGGGACTGAAGCTTTCTTT.

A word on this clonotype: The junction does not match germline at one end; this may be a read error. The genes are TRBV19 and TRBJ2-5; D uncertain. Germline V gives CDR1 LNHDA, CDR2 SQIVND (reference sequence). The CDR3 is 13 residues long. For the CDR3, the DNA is TGTACCAGCAGTCCCGGATACCAAGAGACCCAGTACTTC. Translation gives CTSSPGYQETQYF.

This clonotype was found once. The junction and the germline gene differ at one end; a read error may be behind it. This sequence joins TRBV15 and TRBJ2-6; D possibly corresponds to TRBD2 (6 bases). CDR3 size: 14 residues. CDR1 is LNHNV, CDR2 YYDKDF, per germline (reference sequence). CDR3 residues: CATSSEPGVNVLTF. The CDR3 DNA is TGTGCCACCAGCAGCGAGCCGGGGGTCAACGTCCTGACTTTC.

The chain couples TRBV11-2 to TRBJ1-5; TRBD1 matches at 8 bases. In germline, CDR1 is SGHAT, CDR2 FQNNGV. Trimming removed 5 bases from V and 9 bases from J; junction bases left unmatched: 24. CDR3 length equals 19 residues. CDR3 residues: CASSAPRSGGDRWQPPQHF. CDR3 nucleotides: TGTGCCAGCAGCGCCCCCAGGAGCGGGGGGGACAGGTGGCAACCGCCCCAGCATTTT.

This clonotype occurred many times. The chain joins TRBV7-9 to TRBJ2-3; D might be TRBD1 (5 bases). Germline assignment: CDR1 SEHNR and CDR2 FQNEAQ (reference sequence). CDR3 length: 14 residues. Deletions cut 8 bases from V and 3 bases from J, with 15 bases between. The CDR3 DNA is TGTGCCAGCGGACACGGCAGGACGACAGATACGCAGTATTTT. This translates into CASGHGRTTDTQYF. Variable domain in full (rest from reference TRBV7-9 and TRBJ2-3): DTGVSQNPRHKITKRGQNVTFRCDPISEHNRLYWYRQTLGQGPEFLTYFQNEAQLEKSRLLSDRFSAERPKGSFSTLEIQRTEQGDSAMYLCASGHGRTTDTQYFGPGTRLTVL.

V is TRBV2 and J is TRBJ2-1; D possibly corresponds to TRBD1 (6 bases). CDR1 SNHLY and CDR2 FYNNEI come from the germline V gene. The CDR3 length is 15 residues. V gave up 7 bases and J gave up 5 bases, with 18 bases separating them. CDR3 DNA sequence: TGTGCCAGCACTCGGACAGCCGGGGCACACAATGAGCAGTTCTTC. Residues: CASTRTAGAHNEQFF.

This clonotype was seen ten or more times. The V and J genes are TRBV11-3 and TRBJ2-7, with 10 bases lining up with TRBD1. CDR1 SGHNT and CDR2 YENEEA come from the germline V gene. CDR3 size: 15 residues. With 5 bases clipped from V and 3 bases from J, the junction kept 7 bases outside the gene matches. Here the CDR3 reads CASSVDRGRLYEQYF. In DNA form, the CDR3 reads TGTGCCAGCAGCGTCGACAGGGGGCGTCTCTACGAGCAGTACTTC.

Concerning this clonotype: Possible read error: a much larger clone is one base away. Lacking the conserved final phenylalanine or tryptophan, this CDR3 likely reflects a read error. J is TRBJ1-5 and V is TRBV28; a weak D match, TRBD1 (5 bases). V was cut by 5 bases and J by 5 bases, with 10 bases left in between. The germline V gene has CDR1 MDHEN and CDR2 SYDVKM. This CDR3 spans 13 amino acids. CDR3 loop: CASSQGADQPQHC. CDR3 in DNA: TGTGCCAGCAGTCAAGGGGCGGATCAGCCCCAGCATTGT.

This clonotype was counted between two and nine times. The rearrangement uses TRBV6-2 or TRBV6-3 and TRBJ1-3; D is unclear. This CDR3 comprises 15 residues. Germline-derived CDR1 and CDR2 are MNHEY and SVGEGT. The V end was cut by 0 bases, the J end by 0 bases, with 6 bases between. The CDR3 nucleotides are TGTGCCAGCAGTTACTCAGAGATCTCTGGAAACACCATATATTTT. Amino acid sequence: CASSYSEISGNTIYF.

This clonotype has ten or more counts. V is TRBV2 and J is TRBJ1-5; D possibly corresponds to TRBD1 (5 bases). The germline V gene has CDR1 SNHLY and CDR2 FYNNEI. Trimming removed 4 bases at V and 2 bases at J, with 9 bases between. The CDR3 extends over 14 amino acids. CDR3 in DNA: TGTGCCAGCAGTGGCGAAGGGGGCAATCAGCCCCAGCATTTT. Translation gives CASSGEGGNQPQHF.

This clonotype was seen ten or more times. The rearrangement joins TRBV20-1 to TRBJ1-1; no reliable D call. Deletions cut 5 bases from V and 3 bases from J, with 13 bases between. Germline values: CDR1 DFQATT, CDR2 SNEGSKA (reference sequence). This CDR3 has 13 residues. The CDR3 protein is CSAFGIPYTEAFF. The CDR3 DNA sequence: TGCAGTGCTTTCGGGATCCCTTACACTGAAGCTTTCTTT.

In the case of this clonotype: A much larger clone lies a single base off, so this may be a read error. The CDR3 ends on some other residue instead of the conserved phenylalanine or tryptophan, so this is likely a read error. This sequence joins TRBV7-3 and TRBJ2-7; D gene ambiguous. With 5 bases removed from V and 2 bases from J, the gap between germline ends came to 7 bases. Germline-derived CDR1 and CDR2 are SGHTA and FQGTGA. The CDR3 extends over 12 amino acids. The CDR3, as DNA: TGTGCCAGCAGCCAATCCCCCTACGAGCAGTACCTC. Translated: CASSQSPYEQYL.